The T cell receptor (beta chain) under discussion was sequenced for a study of T and B cells in COVID-19 patients. At the level of the study: At median age around 34 years, recovered patients were younger than active-infection patients at under 70. Critical illness requiring mechanical ventilation or extracorporeal membrane oxygenation affected three fifths of the roughly 20 active-infection patients.

BIOMED2 TRB-A/B primer pools were used in multiplex TRB PCR. TCRdb used MiXCR to reprocess the multiplex PCR reads, holding one entry per CDR3 protein. The sample has some 8,400 distinct CDR3 sequences, about 25% seen once; the top ten hold 5% to 8%. This CDR3 is 18 amino acids long. Blood genomic DNA input for TRB amplification was about 250-550 ng. The TCR originated in a human donor who had recovered from COVID-19. The sequenced sample was blood. The J gene is TRBJ2-2, the V gene TRBV21-1; TRBD1, the D gene given by the table, was not confirmed from the DNA. TRBV21-1 counts as a pseudogene. Here the CDR3 reads CASSSTEGSRPHTGELFF. The CDR3 coding sequence is TGTGCCAGCAGCTCGACGGAGGGGTCCCGCCCTCACACCGGGGAGCTGTTTTTT.